The next 30 T cell receptor beta chains were all read from a single sample in a study of post-analysis software for immune sequencing data. Study-wide results and caveats: The study found TRBV5-6, TRBV5-1 and TRBV20-1 among a handful of TRBV segments more frequent in patients than controls.

Included in the TCR beta cDNA libraries were unique molecular identifiers. TCRdb fed the PCR reads into MiXCR, producing one record per CDR3 protein. The data show hundreds of thousands of distinct CDR3 sequences, around 27% seen once. These receptors' antigens are unknown. Sequenced: blood. These receptors were taken from a girl aged 10-17 years with multiple sclerosis.

This clonotype was counted a few times. An end of the junction differs from the germline gene, which may be a read error. The J gene is TRBJ2-5, the V gene TRBV5-1; 8 positions match TRBD1. CDR3 size: 16 residues. The germline gives CDR1 SGHRS, CDR2 YFSETQ. CDR3 bases: TGCGCCAGCAGCTTGACGGGCAGGGGGCCAGAGGAGACCCAGGACTTC. Translating it yields CASSLTGRGPEETQDF.

V is TRBV20-1 and J is TRBJ1-5; D unresolved. The V end lost 3 bases, the J end lost 4 bases, and 19 bases lay between the germline ends. CDR1 is DFQATT, CDR2 SNEGSKA, per germline (reference sequence). The CDR3 consists of 16 residues. CDR3 bases: TGCAGTGCTAGCCAACCTCGGGTCGGAGCGAATCAGCCCCAGCATTTT. Amino acids: CSASQPRVGANQPQHF.

J is TRBJ2-5 and V is TRBV29-1; D not resolved. The DNA matches TRBJ2-7 better at its end, which makes the J call doubtful. Looked up from germline, CDR1 is SQVTM and CDR2 is ANQGSEA. The CDR3 sequence is 12 residues long. The CDR3 DNA reads TGCAGCGTTAAAACGGGTGCCTACGAGCAGTACTTC. Translating gives CSVKTGAYEQYF.

This clonotype has only a few counts. J is TRBJ2-5 and V is TRBV6-1; tentatively, D is TRBD1 (6 bases). CDR3 size: 14 residues. With 6 bases removed from V and 4 bases from J, the gap between germline ends came to 15 bases. The V gene's germline CDR1 is MNHNS and CDR2 SASEGT. CDR3 nucleotides: TGTGCCAGCAGCGCTCAGGGGTGGGGAGAGACCCAGTACTTC. This gives the protein CASSAQGWGETQYF.

The chain couples TRBV3-1 to TRBJ2-1, with D tentatively TRBD2 (5 bases). CDR1 LGHDT and CDR2 YNNKEL come from the germline V gene (reference sequence). V was shortened by 4 bases and J by 8 bases, with 12 bases between the two germline ends. This CDR3 contains 13 residues. CDR3 nucleotide sequence: TGTGCCAGCAGCCCAACAACTAGACATGAGCAGTTCTTC. It encodes CASSPTTRHEQFF.

This clonotype occurred a few times. This chain links TRBV29-1 with TRBJ1-2, with a possible D match to TRBD1 (5 bases). From germline, CDR1 is SQVTM and CDR2 ANQGSEA. Trimming removed 2 bases at V and 2 bases at J, with 15 bases between. The CDR3 covers 15 residues. CDR3 DNA: TGCAGCGTTGAATTTCAGGCGGGGACCAACTATGGCTACACCTTC. This translates into CSVEFQAGTNYGYTF.

The chain links TRBV20-1 to TRBJ2-1, with unresolved D. The CDR3 is 12 amino acids. Trimming left V 6 bases short and J 9 bases short, with 15 bases between. CDR1 is DFQATT and CDR2 is SNEGSKA in the germline V gene (reference sequence). This chain's CDR3 is CSAESRRREQFF. The CDR3 DNA follows: TGCAGTGCCGAATCACGTCGGCGTGAGCAGTTCTTC.

This clonotype was seen a handful of times. CDR3 region: CASHRGGQSAGYTF. In DNA, the CDR3 is TGTGCCAGCCACCGTGGGGGACAGTCAGCCGGCTACACCTTC. The chain has TRBV3-1 and TRBJ1-2, with 7 nucleotides matching TRBD1. The CDR3 sequence is 14 residues long. CDR1 is LGHDT and CDR2 is YNNKEL in the germline V gene (reference sequence). V dropped 8 bases and J dropped 8; count of bases not matched to a gene: 14.

The chain has TRBV4-3 and TRBJ2-1; 8 nucleotides align to TRBD1. J lost 10 bases, V lost 5 bases, and 7 bases had no gene match. The germline CDR1 and CDR2 sequences are LGHNA and YSLEER. CDR3 size: 13 residues. The CDR3 sequence is CASSWQGAGEQFF. CDR3 bases: TGCGCCAGCAGCTGGCAGGGGGCGGGCGAGCAGTTCTTC.

CDR3 DNA sequence: TGCAGCGTTGGGAGGGAGGGAACCCCCGGGGGAGAGACCCAGTACTTC. It is translated as CSVGREGTPGGETQYF. The V gene is TRBV29-1, the J gene TRBJ2-5; the match to TRBD2 covers 7 bases. Germline V gene lookup returns CDR1 SQVTM and CDR2 ANQGSEA. CDR3 size: 16 residues. The V segment lost 4 bases and the J segment 4 bases; nucleotides outside the gene matches: 15.

This clonotype was seen only a few times. The CDR3 coding sequence is TGTGCCAGCAGCCCTAGGGGGGGGGGAATAGATACGCAGTATTTT. Amino acid sequence: CASSPRGGGIDTQYF. The rearrangement links TRBV12-3 or TRBV12-4 to TRBJ2-3, with D perhaps matching TRBD2 (7 bases). The CDR3 has 15 amino acids. V was trimmed by 6 bases and J by 5 bases, leaving 18 bases between them.

This clonotype was counted between two and nine times. The chain joins TRBV24-1 to TRBJ2-5; TRBD1 might be the D (5 bases). Between the trimmed V and J ends, which lost 4 bases and 4 bases, there was a span of 15 bases. Germline CDR1 and CDR2: KGHDR and SFDVKD. The length of the CDR3 is 15 residues. The CDR3 region has the DNA TGTGCCACCAGTGAAGCCCGTGCCCAGGGAGAGACCCAGTACTTC. It translates to CATSEARAQGETQYF.

This clonotype has only one observation. A much larger clone differs by one base, so this may be a read error. The rearrangement joins TRBV29-1 to TRBJ2-5; D possibly uses TRBD1 or TRBD2 (5 bases each). CDR3 length: 13 amino acids. CDR1 is SQVTM and CDR2 is ANQGSEA in the germline V gene. V was trimmed by 0 bases and J by 11 bases, leaving 16 bases between them. CDR3 nucleotides: TGCAGCGTTGAAGATGCAGAGAGGGGTGGTCAGTACTTC. The encoded protein is CSVEDAERGGQYF.

In DNA form, the CDR3 reads TGCGCCAGCAGCCAAATGCTACCAGGGTTAACCGGGGAGCTGTTTTTT. The encoded protein is CASSQMLPGLTGELFF. This chain connects TRBV4-3 to TRBJ2-2, with D tentatively TRBD1 (5 bases). Deletions cut 2 bases from V and 5 bases from J, with 15 bases between. CDR3 length: 16 amino acids. Germline assignment: CDR1 LGHNA and CDR2 YSLEER.

This sequence joins TRBV25-1 and TRBJ2-7; no reliable D call. This CDR3 has 13 amino acids. V lost 4 bases and J 0 bases, leaving 7 bases between the germline ends. The germline V gene has CDR1 MGHDK and CDR2 SYGVNS. This CDR3 is CASSAQYSYEQYF. The DNA for the CDR3 is TGTGCCAGCAGTGCGCAGTACTCCTACGAGCAGTACTTC.

In its sample, this clonotype was seen a few times. This chain connects TRBV6-5 to TRBJ1-1, with 7 bases lining up with TRBD1. V dropped 10 bases and J dropped 4; count of bases not matched to a gene: 15. The CDR3 extends over 15 amino acids. Germline CDR1 is MNHEY and CDR2 is SVGAGI. The CDR3 DNA follows: TGTGCCACGCAAAAAGGGACAGACCTGTTCACTGAAGCTTTCTTT. The encoded protein is CATQKGTDLFTEAFF.

This clonotype was detected only a few times. V and J are TRBV24-1 and TRBJ2-1; the D gene is possibly TRBD1 (5 bases). The CDR3 length is 16 residues. Trimming took 0 bases from V and 7 from J, leaving 15 bases between them. Germline assignment: CDR1 KGHDR and CDR2 SFDVKD. CDR3: CATSDLSAGLANEQFF. CDR3 nucleotide sequence: TGTGCCACCAGTGATTTGAGCGCAGGGTTGGCAAATGAGCAGTTCTTC.

This clonotype was seen more than once but under ten times. The CDR3 region has the DNA TGTGCCAGCAAGGGAGGGACAGTTGCCATAGCCAAAAACATTCAGTACTTC. Translation: CASKGGTVAIAKNIQYF. The chain combines TRBV12-3 or TRBV12-4 with TRBJ2-4, with D possibly called TRBD1 or TRBD2 (7 bases each). Deletions cut 7 bases from V and 0 bases from J, with 19 bases between. The CDR3 length is 17 residues.

This chain uses TRBV2 with TRBJ2-6; D ambiguous. Trimming cost V 4 bases and J 2 bases, with 12 bases left between them. Germline V CDR1 and CDR2: SNHLY, FYNNEI. The CDR3 totals 16 residues. This CDR3 is CASSGGPAPGANVLTF. For the CDR3, the DNA is TGTGCCAGCAGTGGCGGCCCGGCACCTGGGGCCAACGTCCTGACTTTC.

At least ten counts were recorded for this clonotype. This chain uses TRBV29-1 with TRBJ2-5; TRBD1 is a possible D gene (6 bases). The CDR3 loop spans 15 amino acids. CDR1 SQVTM and CDR2 ANQGSEA come from the germline V gene. With 2 bases removed from V and 1 base from J, the gap between germline ends came to 14 bases. CDR3 sequence (DNA): TGCAGCGTTGAAATCACAGGGATTGGCCAAGAGACCCAGTACTTC. Protein: CSVEITGIGQETQYF.

The CDR3 here is CASSPGSSVKNEQYF. Written as DNA, the CDR3 is TGCGCCAGCAGCCCTGGCAGTAGCGTGAAAAACGAGCAGTACTTC. This chain joins TRBV4-3 and TRBJ2-5, with D possibly being TRBD2 (5 bases). The better agreement between TRBJ2-7 and the DNA end casts doubt on the J call. The CDR3 contains 15 residues. Germline assignment: CDR1 LGHNA and CDR2 YSLEER.

The V call is TRBV6-5, the J call TRBJ1-4, with D unclear. V lost 6 bases and J 5 bases, leaving 7 bases between the germline ends. Per the germline V gene, CDR1 is MNHEY and CDR2 is SVGAGI. The CDR3 runs 12 residues. CDR3 DNA: TGTGCCAGCAGGAGGCCGAATGAAAAACTGTTTTTT. Protein sequence: CASRRPNEKLFF.

In this sample, this clonotype turned up many times. One end of the junction varies from germline; a read error may be responsible. The chain employs TRBV6-5 and TRBJ2-1, with TRBD1 identical over 7 bases. This CDR3 region has 13 residues. Per the germline V gene, CDR1 is MNHEY and CDR2 is SVGAGI. In DNA form, the CDR3 reads TGTGCCAGCAGCGACAGGGTTTACAGTGAGCAGTTCTTC. This gives the protein CASSDRVYSEQFF.

The chain recombines TRBV4-3 with TRBJ2-4; 8 bases fit TRBD1. CDR1 is LGHNA, CDR2 YSLEER, per germline. Trimming at V came to 0 bases and at J to 13 bases, leaving 11 bases not matched to a gene. The CDR3 is 15 residues long. The CDR3 DNA reads TGCGCCAGCAGCCAAGAGAACAGGGGGAGCAAAGAGCAGTACTTC. Amino acid sequence: CASSQENRGSKEQYF.

The sample holds many counts of this clonotype. This chain connects TRBV20-1 to TRBJ2-1; no clear D. Trimming pared 6 bases from V and 3 bases from J, leaving 3 bases between. CDR1 is DFQATT, CDR2 SNEGSKA, per germline (reference sequence). This CDR3 has 10 residues. CDR3: CSAHYNEQFF. The CDR3 DNA sequence: TGCAGTGCGCACTACAATGAGCAGTTCTTC.

This clonotype was seen only a few times. This chain connects TRBV27 to TRBJ2-7; D is ambiguous. Germline CDR1 reads MNHEY; CDR2 reads SMNVEV (reference sequence). The CDR3 runs to 14 residues. The V and J ends lost 2 bases and 3 bases respectively, with 11 bases between them. CDR3 coding DNA: TGTGCCAGCAGTTTACGGACCTTCATCTACGAGCAGTACTTC. Its protein product is CASSLRTFIYEQYF.

In its sample, this clonotype was seen a few times. The rearrangement links TRBV7-9 to TRBJ2-7; 9 bases line up with TRBD1. CDR3 length equals 16 residues. V was pared by 5 bases and J by 1 base, with 9 bases of the junction left unmatched. CDR1 SEHNR and CDR2 FQNEAQ come from the germline V gene (reference sequence). The DNA of the CDR3 is TGTGCCAGCAGCGCACGGGACAGGGACGGATCCTACGAGCAGTACTTC. It encodes CASSARDRDGSYEQYF.

With regard to this clonotype: At one boundary the junction diverges from the germline segment, which might be a read error. This chain uses TRBV7-2 with TRBJ2-1; weak D call: TRBD2 (5 bases). The germline CDR1 and CDR2 sequences are SGHTA and FQGNSA. The CDR3 extends over 10 amino acids. The CDR3 bases are TGTGTCAGCAGCTGGGAGGAGCAGTTCTTC. Encoded protein: CVSSWEEQFF.

This clonotype was counted between two and nine times. This chain uses TRBV28 with TRBJ2-5; D uncertain. Germline CDR1 is MDHEN and CDR2 is SYDVKM. The ends were cut back, 2 bases at V and 5 bases at J, with 12 bases in the middle. The length of the CDR3 is 14 residues. CDR3 region: CASSLDVGAETQYF. Here the CDR3 DNA reads TGTGCCAGCAGTTTAGATGTGGGCGCGGAGACCCAGTACTTC.

This clonotype was found a few times. V is TRBV6-5 and J is TRBJ1-2; possibly TRBD1 for D (5 bases). The germline V gene encodes CDR1 MNHEY and CDR2 SVGAGI. The CDR3 totals 13 residues. V lost 2 bases to trimming and J lost 8 bases, with 12 bases between them. The CDR3 DNA follows: TGTGCCAGCAGTTACGAGACCTGGGGCGGCTACACCTTC. It codes for CASSYETWGGYTF.